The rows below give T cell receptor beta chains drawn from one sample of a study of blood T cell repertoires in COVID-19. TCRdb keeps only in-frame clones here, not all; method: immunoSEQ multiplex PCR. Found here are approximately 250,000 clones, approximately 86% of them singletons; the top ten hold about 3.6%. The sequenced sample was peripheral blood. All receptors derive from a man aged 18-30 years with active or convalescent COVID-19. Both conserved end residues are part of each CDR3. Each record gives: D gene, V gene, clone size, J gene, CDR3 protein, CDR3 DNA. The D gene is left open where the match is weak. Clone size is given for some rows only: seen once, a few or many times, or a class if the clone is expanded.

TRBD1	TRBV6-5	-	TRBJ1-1	CASKRQGATEAFF	TGTGCCAGCAAAAGACAGGGGGCGACTGAAGCTTTCTTT
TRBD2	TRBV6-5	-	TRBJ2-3	CAGPGLAGETDTQYF	TGTGCCGGGCCGGGACTAGCGGGGGAAACAGATACGCAGTATTTT
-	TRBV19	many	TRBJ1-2	CASSTSGYGYTF	TGTGCCAGTAGTACCTCAGGGTATGGCTACACCTTC
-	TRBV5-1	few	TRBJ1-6	CASSLPGIDGSSPLHF	TGCGCCAGCAGCTTGCCGGGAATTGATGGTAGTTCACCCCTCCACTTT
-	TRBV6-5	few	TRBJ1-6	CASSYTNSNSPLHF	TGTGCCAGCAGTTACACGAACTCCAATTCACCCCTCCACTTT
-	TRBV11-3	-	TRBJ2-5	CASSLEQDSQETQYF	TGTGCCAGCAGCTTAGAACAAGACAGCCAAGAGACCCAGTACTTC
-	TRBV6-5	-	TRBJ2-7	CASSKTSPIRYEQYF	TGTGCCAGCAGTAAAACTAGCCCGATACGTTACGAGCAGTACTTC
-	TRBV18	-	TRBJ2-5	CASSPQSDSQGAQYF	TGTGCCAGCTCACCACAATCTGATTCGCAAGGGGCCCAGTACTTC
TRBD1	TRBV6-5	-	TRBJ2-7	CASDGGQGYEQYF	TGTGCCAGCGACGGGGGACAGGGCTACGAGCAGTACTTC
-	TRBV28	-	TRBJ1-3	CASSLNEQLSGNTIYF	TGTGCCAGCAGCCTAAACGAACAGCTATCGGGAAACACCATATATTTT
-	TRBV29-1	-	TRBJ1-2	CSVPEGWEGYTF	TGCAGCGTCCCCGAGGGTTGGGAGGGCTACACCTTC
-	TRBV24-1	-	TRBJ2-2	CATSDLGSGRTGELFF	TGTGCCACCAGTGATTTGGGTTCAGGGCGGACCGGGGAGCTGTTTTTT
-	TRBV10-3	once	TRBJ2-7	CAISFQGSPYEQYF	TGTGCCATCAGCTTTCAGGGGTCGCCCTACGAGCAGTACTTC
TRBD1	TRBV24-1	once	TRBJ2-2	CATDETGLTGELFF	TGTGCCACCGACGAGACAGGGCTCACCGGGGAGCTGTTTTTT
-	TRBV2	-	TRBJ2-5	CASSPTRVQETQYF	TGTGCCAGCAGCCCCACCCGGGTACAAGAGACCCAGTACTTC
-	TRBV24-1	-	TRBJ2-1	CALAPTTVSYNEQFF	TGTGCCCTAGCGCCAACGACAGTCTCCTACAATGAGCAGTTCTTC
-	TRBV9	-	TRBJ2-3	CASSVDLFTDTQYF	TGTGCCAGCAGCGTAGATCTATTCACAGATACGCAGTATTTT
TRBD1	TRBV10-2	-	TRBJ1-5	CASSEGLTGGGQPQHF	TGCGCCAGCAGTGAGGGACTTACAGGGGGCGGACAGCCCCAGCATTTT
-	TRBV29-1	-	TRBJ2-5	CSVPEGRQETQYF	TGCAGCGTGCCGGAGGGACGCCAAGAGACCCAGTACTTC
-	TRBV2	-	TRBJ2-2	CASNEERGAMGTGELFF	TGTGCCAGCAACGAAGAACGGGGGGCGATGGGGACCGGGGAGCTGTTTTTT
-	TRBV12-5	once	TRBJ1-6	CASGLMGGMASPLHF	TGTGCTAGTGGTTTGATGGGGGGTATGGCTTCACCCCTCCACTTT
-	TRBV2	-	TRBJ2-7	CASSKTALEQYF	TGTGCCAGCAGTAAGACAGCCCTGGAGCAGTACTTC
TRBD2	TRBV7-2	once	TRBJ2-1	CASILGLAGGEQFF	TGTGCCAGCATTCTCGGACTAGCGGGCGGAGAGCAGTTCTTC
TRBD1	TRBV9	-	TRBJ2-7	CASSVVDRPHEQYF	TGTGCCAGCAGCGTAGTGGACAGGCCCCACGAGCAGTACTTC
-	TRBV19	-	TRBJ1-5	CASSQGHQNQPQHF	TGTGCCAGTAGTCAGGGACATCAGAATCAGCCCCAGCATTTT
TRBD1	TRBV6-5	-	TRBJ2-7	CASRLNRDRGYEQYF	TGTGCCAGCAGGCTAAACCGGGACAGGGGCTACGAGCAGTACTTC
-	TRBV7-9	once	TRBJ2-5	CASSLFAGQETQYF	TGTGCCAGCAGCTTATTCGCAGGCCAAGAGACCCAGTACTTC
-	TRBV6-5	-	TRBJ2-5	CASSYSGLAWTQYF	TGTGCCAGCAGTTACTCGGGACTGGCGTGGACCCAGTACTTC
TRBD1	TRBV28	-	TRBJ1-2	CASRSGGLQGAGGYTF	TGTGCCAGCAGGTCTGGGGGCCTCCAGGGGGCTGGCGGCTACACCTTC
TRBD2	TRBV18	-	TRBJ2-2	CASSPPGPLAGSGELFF	TGTGCCAGCTCACCACCGGGTCCCCTAGCGGGGTCCGGGGAGCTGTTTTTT
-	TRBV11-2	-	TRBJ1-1	CASSLWPNTEAFF	TGTGCCAGCAGCTTATGGCCGAACACTGAAGCTTTCTTT
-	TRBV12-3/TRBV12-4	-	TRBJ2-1	CASSRGGNEQFF	TGTGCCAGCAGCCGAGGGGGCAATGAGCAGTTCTTC
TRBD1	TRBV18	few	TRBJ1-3	CASSPPSVTGGSGGNTIYF	TGTGCCAGCTCACCACCGAGCGTGACAGGGGGCTCGGGTGGAAACACCATATATTTT
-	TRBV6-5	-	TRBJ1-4	CASNRGIANEKLFF	TGTGCCAGCAACCGGGGAATAGCTAATGAAAAACTGTTTTTT
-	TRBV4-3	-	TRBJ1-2	CASSQDRTEISNYGYTF	TGCGCCAGCAGCCAAGATCGGACAGAGATTTCTAACTATGGCTACACCTTC
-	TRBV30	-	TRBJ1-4	CAWSIANEKLFF	TGTGCCTGGAGCATAGCGAATGAAAAACTGTTTTTT
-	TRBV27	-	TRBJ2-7	CASRYWGGDGTYEQYF	TGTGCCAGCCGTTATTGGGGCGGGGACGGAACCTACGAGCAGTACTTC
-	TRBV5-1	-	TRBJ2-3	CASSLEGGLTDTQYF	TGCGCCAGCAGCTTGGAGGGAGGCCTTACAGATACGCAGTATTTT
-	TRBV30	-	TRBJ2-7	CAWSGPTSYEQYF	TGTGCCTGGAGTGGGCCAACCTCCTACGAGCAGTACTTC
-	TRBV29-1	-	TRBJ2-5	CSVKLVQETQYF	TGCAGCGTAAAACTAGTACAAGAGACCCAGTACTTC